This is a list of T cell receptor beta chains from one sample in a study of PD-1 blockade in classical Hodgkin lymphoma. Clones were sequenced by immunoSEQ multiplex PCR, and TCRdb holds only the in-frame ones, with some missing. Of about 43,000 clones detected, approximately 70% appear once; the ten largest clones hold roughly 2.8%. Sequencing used peripheral blood mononuclear cells (PBMCs), obtained before the second cycle of nivolumab. The receptors shown here come from a human donor with classical Hodgkin lymphoma. The CDR3 runs from the conserved cysteine through the conserved F or W. A D gene is named only where the DNA matches it firmly. Rows may omit the clone size; those that give it use once, few, many or a size class.

J gene: TRBJ1-6; D gene: NA; V gene: TRBV5-1; clone size: NA; CDR3 protein: CASSLAGDNSPLHF; CDR3 DNA: TGCGCCAGCAGCTTGGCGGGTGATAATTCACCCCTCCACTTT
J gene: TRBJ1-4; D gene: NA; V gene: TRBV27; clone size: NA; CDR3 protein: CASSFLGATNEKLFF; CDR3 DNA: TGTGCCAGCAGTTTTTTGGGAGCCACTAATGAAAAACTGTTTTTT
J gene: TRBJ2-1; D gene: NA; V gene: TRBV27; clone size: NA; CDR3 protein: CASSRGYNEQFF; CDR3 DNA: TGTGCCAGCAGTAGGGGCTACAATGAGCAGTTCTTC
J gene: TRBJ2-6; D gene: NA; V gene: TRBV27; clone size: NA; CDR3 protein: CASRGGQPGANVLTF; CDR3 DNA: TGTGCCAGCAGGGGGGGACAACCTGGGGCCAACGTCCTGACTTTC
J gene: TRBJ2-1; D gene: NA; V gene: TRBV9; clone size: once; CDR3 protein: CASSVGPYNEQFF; CDR3 DNA: TGTGCCAGCAGCGTGGGTCCCTACAATGAGCAGTTCTTC
J gene: TRBJ1-1; D gene: TRBD1; V gene: TRBV7-2; clone size: few; CDR3 protein: CASSPGLTGGELRTEAFF; CDR3 DNA: TGTGCCAGCAGCCCAGGACTAACAGGGGGCGAATTGCGCACTGAAGCTTTCTTT
J gene: TRBJ2-7; D gene: NA; V gene: TRBV12-5; clone size: NA; CDR3 protein: CASGPRGGTYEQYF; CDR3 DNA: TGTGCTAGTGGTCCCCGGGGTGGGACCTACGAGCAGTACTTC
J gene: TRBJ2-7; D gene: NA; V gene: TRBV4-2; clone size: NA; CDR3 protein: CASCSQGGDYEQYF; CDR3 DNA: TGTGCCAGCTGCTCACAGGGTGGAGACTACGAGCAGTACTTC
J gene: TRBJ2-3; D gene: TRBD1; V gene: TRBV25-1; clone size: NA; CDR3 protein: CASSGRPDRGPTDTQYF; CDR3 DNA: TGTGCCAGCAGTGGACGACCGGACAGGGGGCCGACAGATACGCAGTATTTT
J gene: TRBJ1-5; D gene: NA; V gene: TRBV18; clone size: NA; CDR3 protein: CASSPPGPSNQPQHF; CDR3 DNA: TGTGCCAGCTCACCACCCGGACCGTCGAATCAGCCCCAGCATTTT
J gene: TRBJ1-2; D gene: NA; V gene: TRBV28; clone size: NA; CDR3 protein: CASTHSTNYGYTF; CDR3 DNA: TGTGCCAGCACACACAGTACTAACTATGGCTACACCTTC
J gene: TRBJ2-2; D gene: NA; V gene: TRBV12-5; clone size: NA; CDR3 protein: CASGLVLTNTGELFF; CDR3 DNA: TGTGCTAGTGGTTTGGTACTAACGAACACCGGGGAGCTGTTTTTT